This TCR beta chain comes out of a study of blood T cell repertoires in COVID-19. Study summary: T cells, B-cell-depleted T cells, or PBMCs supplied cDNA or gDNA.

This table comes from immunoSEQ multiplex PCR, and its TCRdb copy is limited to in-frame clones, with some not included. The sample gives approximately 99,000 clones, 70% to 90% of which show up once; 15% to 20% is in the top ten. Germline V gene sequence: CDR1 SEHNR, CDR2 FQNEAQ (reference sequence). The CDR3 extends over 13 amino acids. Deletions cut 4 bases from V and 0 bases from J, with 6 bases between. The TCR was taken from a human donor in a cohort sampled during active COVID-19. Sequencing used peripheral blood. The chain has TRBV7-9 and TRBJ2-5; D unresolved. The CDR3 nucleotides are TGTGCCAGCAGCTCCAATGACCAAGAGACCCAGTACTTC. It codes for CASSSNDQETQYF.